Listed below are T cell receptor beta chains from one sample, sequenced in a study of blood T cell repertoires in COVID-19. Sequenced by immunoSEQ multiplex PCR; TCRdb stores in-frame clones only, minus some. This sample has 150,000 to 200,000 clones, with about 80% found just once. The sample taken for sequencing was peripheral blood. The receptors stem from a human donor with acute or convalescent COVID-19. The donor label of this sample is uncertain. Each CDR3 is given with its conserved first and last residue. A D gene is named only where the DNA matches it firmly. Size is stated for part of the rows, as once, few or many counts, or as a class when the clone is expanded.

TRBJ1-1 | - | TRBV5-5 | - | TGTGCCAGCAGCTTGCCGGTAACTGAAGCTTTCTTT | CASSLPVTEAFF
TRBJ1-1 | TRBD1 | TRBV28 | - | TGTGCCAGCAGTTCCGGACAGGGGACCACTGAAGCTTTCTTT | CASSSGQGTTEAFF
TRBJ1-1 | - | TRBV9 | once | TGTGCCAGCAGCGGACTCACTAACACTGAAGCTTTCTTT | CASSGLTNTEAFF
TRBJ1-3 | - | TRBV7-2 | - | TGTGCCAGCAGCTTAACACGGGACACCTCTGCCTCTGGAAACACCATATATTTT | CASSLTRDTSASGNTIYF
TRBJ2-2 | - | TRBV6-1 | - | TGTGCCAGCAGTGAAGGGGCAGGGACGAACACCGGGGAGCTGTTTTTT | CASSEGAGTNTGELFF